What follows are 9 T cell receptor beta chains derived from one specimen sequenced in a study of cytomegalovirus exposure and HLA in healthy donors (dated 2017 in TCRdb). Libraries were constructed by the immunoSEQ multiplex PCR assay. For the multiplex PCR, a mixture combining 60 forward primers for TCR Vbeta segments and 13 reverse primers for TCR Jbeta segments was used. In TCRdb, the immuneACCESS table is reduced to in-frame sequences with V and J assigned. These tables do not hold every clone; where another copy was compared, an unresolved V gene accounts for under half, and the others remain unexplained. Across this sample there are roughly 150,000 clones, with roughly three quarters seen only once. The top ten clones comprise 7% of the sample. The sample comprised PBMCs. Receptors originate from a woman aged 40 to 50 in good health and CMV-seropositive.

There are a few counts of this clone. The chain uses TRBV28 and TRBJ2-2; maybe TRBD2 (6 bases). The V gene lost 10 bases and the J gene lost 0 bases, with 12 bases spanning the gap. The CDR3 runs 14 residues. CDR1 and CDR2 (germline): MDHEN, SYDVKM. Here the CDR3 reads CAIRGSANTGELFF. CDR3 DNA sequence: TGTGCCATCCGGGGGTCCGCGAACACCGGGGAGCTGTTTTTT.

This clone was recorded a few times. The chain carries TRBV6-1 and TRBJ2-6; no clear D gene. The CDR3 extends over 15 amino acids. Trimming took off 3 bases at V and 0 bases at J, with 6 bases between the two ends. Germline assignment: CDR1 MNHNS and CDR2 SASEGT. CDR3 nucleotide sequence: TGTGCCAGCAGTGACCAAAACTCTGGGGCCAACGTCCTGACTTTC. This translates into CASSDQNSGANVLTF.

The chain combines TRBV6-5 with TRBJ2-7; D gene unclear. The germline V and J ends were trimmed by 0 bases and 1 base, with 10 bases remaining between them. The CDR3 consists of 15 residues. Germline CDR1 and CDR2: MNHEY and SVGAGI. CDR3 in DNA: TGTGCCAGCAGTTACTCCAGAGACACTTCCTACGAGCAGTACTTC. This sequence encodes CASSYSRDTSYEQYF.

V and J are TRBV7-2 and TRBJ2-1; a possible D gene is TRBD2 (6 bases). The CDR3 is made up of 16 amino acids. CDR1 and CDR2 from the germline V gene are SGHTA and FQGNSA. The V end was cut by 5 bases, the J end by 8 bases, with 22 bases between. CDR3 sequence reads: CASSRKERARGDEQFF. The DNA of the CDR3 is TGTGCCAGCAGCCGGAAAGAGCGGGCAAGAGGGGATGAGCAGTTCTTC.

This chain links TRBV2 with TRBJ2-6; D is perhaps TRBD1 (5 bases). There are 16 residues in the CDR3. The ends were cut back, 7 bases at V and 0 bases at J, with 13 bases in the middle. Germline loops: CDR1 SNHLY, CDR2 FYNNEI. CDR3 protein: CASTETATSGANVLTF. In nucleotides, the CDR3 is TGTGCCAGCACCGAGACAGCGACCTCTGGGGCCAACGTCCTGACTTTC.

The chain joins TRBV10-3 to TRBJ1-1; tentative D call: TRBD1 (6 bases). Germline V gene lookup returns CDR1 ENHRY and CDR2 SYGVKD. Trimming pared 0 bases from V and 0 bases from J, leaving 11 bases between. The CDR3 spans 16 residues. The DNA of the CDR3 is TGTGCCATCAGTGAGTCTAATACAGGGTTGAACACTGAAGCTTTCTTT. Its protein is CAISESNTGLNTEAFF.

This clone has only one observation. The CDR3 here is CASTPSWGQNYGYTF. CDR3 in DNA: TGTGCCAGCACTCCCTCTTGGGGACAGAACTATGGCTACACCTTC. The chain uses TRBV6-6 and TRBJ1-2; 7 bases are a match to TRBD1. Germline loops: CDR1 MNHNY, CDR2 SVGAGI (reference sequence). The CDR3 covers 15 residues. V dropped 7 bases and J dropped 2; count of bases not matched to a gene: 10.

The chain links TRBV29-1 to TRBJ1-2; 9 bases are shared with TRBD1. J lost 5 bases, V lost 7 bases, and 2 bases had no gene match. CDR1 and CDR2 from the germline V gene are SQVTM and ANQGSEA. The CDR3 runs to 11 residues. The CDR3 DNA reads TGCAGCGCCGGACAGGGGTATGGCTACACCTTC. Protein sequence: CSAGQGYGYTF.

This chain uses TRBV5-6 with TRBJ2-7; D might be TRBD1 (6 bases). The CDR3 sequence is 14 residues long. Germline assignment: CDR1 SGHDT and CDR2 YYEEEE. V lost 4 bases, J lost 3 bases, and 14 bases lay in between. DNA of the CDR3: TGTGCCAGCAGCGCCGGGACACCAGACTACGAGCAGTACTTC. Protein: CASSAGTPDYEQYF.